The 19 T cell receptor beta chains in this list originate from one sample, sequenced in a study of CD8 T cells in Susac syndrome. Reverse transcription of about 0.5 to 1 ug RNA was carried out with random hexamers. TCRdb independently ran MiXCR on the immunoSEQ multiplex PCR reads; one entry per CDR3 protein. The data hold 300,000 to 350,000 distinct CDR3 sequences, with about 90% observed a single time. Sequencing was done on a sample of CD4+ T cells from PBMCs. The source of these receptors is a human donor with multiple sclerosis.

This clonotype was detected only once. V usage is TRBV19 and J usage is TRBJ2-3; 7 bases fit TRBD2. This CDR3 is 18 amino acids long. V lost 5 bases, J lost 0 bases, and 14 bases stayed unmatched. Germline V lookup: CDR1 LNHDA, CDR2 SQIVND (reference sequence). CDR3 sequence: CASSPGWSGTSSTDTQYF. The CDR3 region has the DNA TGTGCCAGTAGTCCGGGCTGGAGCGGGACCTCGAGCACAGATACGCAGTATTTT.

V usage is TRBV29-1 and J usage is TRBJ2-7; 8 bases agree with TRBD1. Germline CDR1 SQVTM, CDR2 ANQGSEA. This CDR3 has 15 amino acids. The junction had 5 bases not matched to a gene; V was cut back by 1 base and J by 0 bases. The CDR3 nucleotides read TGCAGCGTTGAAGGTTCGGGACAGGCCTCCTACGAGCAGTACTTC. It yields the protein CSVEGSGQASYEQYF.

The chain couples TRBV5-4 to TRBJ1-1, with 8 bases lining up with TRBD1. The CDR3 loop spans 15 amino acids. The germline gives CDR1 SGHNT, CDR2 YYREEE (reference sequence). V lost 7 bases to trimming and J lost 3 bases; unmatched junction nucleotides: 11. The DNA for the CDR3 is TGTGCCAGCTTCCGGGACAGGCTTCTTGACACTGAAGCTTTCTTT. It yields the protein CASFRDRLLDTEAFF.

The rearrangement uses TRBV6-5 and TRBJ1-1; D may be TRBD1 (5 bases). With 2 bases removed from V and 11 bases from J, the gap between germline ends came to 18 bases. There are 14 residues in the CDR3. The germline CDR1 and CDR2 sequences are MNHEY and SVGAGI. The CDR3 coding sequence is TGTGCCAGCAGTTACATAGGGACCGCCGTGGAGGCTTTCTTT. This gives the protein CASSYIGTAVEAFF.

The chain links TRBV7-8 to TRBJ2-1, with a weak D call TRBD2 (6 bases). Deletions cut 6 bases from V and 7 bases from J, with 19 bases between. CDR3 length: 15 residues. Per the germline V gene, CDR1 is SGHVS and CDR2 is FQNEAQ. The CDR3 region is CASRFRGKGENEQFF. Here the CDR3 DNA reads TGTGCCAGCAGATTCCGGGGGAAGGGAGAGAATGAGCAGTTCTTC.

The rearrangement links TRBV23-1 to TRBJ1-1; no clear D gene. TRBV23-1 qualifies as an ORF whose function is uncertain. V dropped 7 bases and J dropped 0 bases, with 21 bases sitting between them. The CDR3 has 17 residues. CDR3 sequence (DNA): TGCGCCAGCACCACAACCCAGACCGCTGCTTTGAACACTGAAGCTTTCTTT. Encoded protein: CASTTTQTAALNTEAFF.

V gene TRBV6-5 combines with J gene TRBJ2-5; TRBD2 matches 10 bases. CDR3 length: 16 residues. The ends lost 3 bases at V and 4 bases at J; junction bases unmatched: 8. Looked up from germline, CDR1 is MNHEY and CDR2 is SVGAGI. The CDR3 reads CASSYSGGLGRETQYF. DNA for the CDR3: TGTGCCAGCAGTTATAGCGGGGGGCTTGGGCGAGAGACCCAGTACTTC.

J is TRBJ1-1 and V is TRBV7-3; a weak D match, TRBD1 (6 bases). The CDR3 has 13 residues. Germline assignment: CDR1 SGHTA and CDR2 FQGTGA. Trimming cost V 0 bases and J 11 bases, with 13 bases left between them. The CDR3 sequence: CASSLTEGHIAFF. CDR3 coding DNA: TGTGCCAGCAGCTTAACGGAGGGACATATTGCTTTCTTT.

The rearrangement joins TRBV7-2 to TRBJ1-5; 8 nucleotides match TRBD1. The CDR3 totals 14 residues. V lost 4 bases to trimming and J lost 7 bases; unmatched junction nucleotides: 6. Germline CDR1 SGHTA, CDR2 FQGNSA. DNA for the CDR3: TGTGCCAGCAGCTATAGGACAGGGAGCCAGCCCCAGCATTTT. Amino acids: CASSYRTGSQPQHF.

This chain uses TRBV6-2 or TRBV6-3 with TRBJ2-7; TRBD2 matches at 8 bases. With 7 bases clipped from V and 0 bases from J, the junction kept 8 bases outside the gene matches. CDR1 MNHEY and CDR2 SVGEGT come from the germline V gene. The CDR3 sequence is 15 residues long. The CDR3, as DNA: TGTGCCAGCATTACAGCGGGAGTCAGCTCCTACGAGCAGTACTTC. Translated, it gives CASITAGVSSYEQYF.

This chain uses TRBV4-1 with TRBJ2-7; TRBD2 agrees at 10 bases. Germline lookup yields CDR1 MGHRA and CDR2 YSYEKL. Trimming removed 5 bases from V and 3 bases from J; junction bases left unmatched: 7. This CDR3 spans 15 amino acids. This chain's CDR3 is CASSETRTSGYEQYF. CDR3 nucleotides: TGCGCCAGCAGCGAAACCAGGACTAGCGGCTACGAGCAGTACTTC.

The chain couples TRBV9 to TRBJ2-2; the match to TRBD2 covers 11 bases. The CDR3 spans 16 residues. V was clipped by 2 bases and J by 7 bases; unmatched bases: 7. Per the germline V gene, CDR1 is SGDLS and CDR2 is YYNGEE. CDR3 protein: CASSVLTSGGYGELFF. As DNA, the CDR3 is TGTGCCAGCAGCGTTTTAACTAGCGGGGGATACGGGGAGCTGTTTTTT.

The rearrangement uses TRBV11-3 and TRBJ1-5; TRBD1 is a possible D gene (6 bases). Per germline, CDR1 SGHNT and CDR2 YENEEA. V was clipped by 6 bases and J by 7 bases, with 22 bases between them. There are 16 residues in the CDR3. The CDR3 here is CASSFNRVSAWQPQHF. The CDR3 DNA sequence: TGTGCCAGCAGTTTTAACAGGGTCAGCGCCTGGCAGCCCCAGCATTTT.

The chain uses TRBV11-1 and TRBJ1-5; possibly TRBD1 for D (5 bases). The CDR3 runs to 20 residues. Between the trimmed V and J ends, which lost 4 bases and 6 bases, there was a span of 31 bases. The germline gives CDR1 SGHAT, CDR2 FQDESV (reference sequence). The CDR3 sequence is CASSSGGSGEGRVLGQPQHF. The CDR3 region has the DNA TGTGCCAGCAGCTCAGGCGGGTCAGGAGAGGGGCGAGTTTTAGGTCAGCCCCAGCATTTT.

The chain recombines TRBV5-4 with TRBJ2-3; D call uncertain. CDR1 is SGHNT and CDR2 is YYREEE in the germline V gene (reference sequence). The CDR3 runs 15 residues. V was pared by 4 bases and J by 0 bases, with 12 bases between. This CDR3 reads CASSPTRVSTDTQYF. The CDR3 nucleotides read TGTGCCAGCAGCCCTACTCGGGTTAGCACAGATACGCAGTATTTT.

The chain joins TRBV6-5 to TRBJ1-1; possible D gene TRBD1, 6 bases. The ends were cut back, 0 bases at V and 5 bases at J, with 10 bases in the middle. The length of the CDR3 is 14 residues. The germline gives CDR1 MNHEY, CDR2 SVGAGI. This CDR3 reads CASSYSQGLTEAFF. The CDR3 nucleotides are TGTGCCAGCAGTTACTCGCAGGGGCTGACTGAAGCTTTCTTT.

V is TRBV20-1 and J is TRBJ2-1; 7 bases line up with TRBD2. The V segment lost 8 bases and the J segment 2 bases; nucleotides outside the gene matches: 6. Germline V gene sequence: CDR1 DFQATT, CDR2 SNEGSKA (reference sequence). The CDR3 contains 13 residues. The CDR3 bases are TGCAGTCCGGGGAGGGCAGCCTACAATGAGCAGTTCTTC. It translates to CSPGRAAYNEQFF.

The chain is built from TRBV2 and TRBJ2-1; 7 nucleotides line up with TRBD2. Germline V gives CDR1 SNHLY, CDR2 FYNNEI. The V segment lost 6 bases and the J segment 2 bases; nucleotides outside the gene matches: 4. The CDR3 loop spans 14 amino acids. CDR3 bases: TGTGCCAGCAGCGGGGGGTCAACCTACAATGAGCAGTTCTTC. As protein: CASSGGSTYNEQFF.

The genes are TRBV6-2 or TRBV6-3 and TRBJ2-3, with 7 positions matching TRBD2. V trimming: 2 bases; J trimming: 1 base; junction bases outside the gene matches: 9. The germline gives CDR1 MNHEY, CDR2 SVGEGT. CDR3 length equals 17 residues. The chain's CDR3 is CASSYTALRGGTDTQYF. DNA of the CDR3: TGTGCCAGCAGTTACACCGCTCTCCGGGGGGGCACAGATACGCAGTATTTT.